The next 21 T cell receptor beta chains were all read from a single sample in a study of shared clonotypes between healthy human individuals. Sequencing was performed with immunoSEQ multiplex PCR; in TCRdb, only in-frame clones are kept and a portion is missing. The table has over 2 million clones, around 95% seen once. The sample comprised naive CD4+ T cells sorted from blood. Subset specified: CD45RA+ positively selected. The origin of the receptors is a man in his late teens or twenties in good health.

About this clone: Other DNA sequences in the same sample also yield this CDR3. This chain links TRBV6-1 with TRBJ2-2; 8 bases are a match to TRBD1. The CDR3 totals 14 residues. The V gene's germline CDR1 is MNHNS and CDR2 SASEGT. With 6 bases clipped from V and 0 bases from J, the junction kept 0 bases outside the gene matches. The CDR3 DNA reads as TGTGCCAGCAGACAGGGGGCGAACACCGGGGAGCTGTTTTTT. Translating it yields CASRQGANTGELFF.

J is TRBJ2-7 and V is TRBV6-5; the D gene is possibly TRBD1 (6 bases). The CDR3 length is 13 residues. Trimming took 8 bases from V and 2 from J, leaving 13 bases between them. The V gene's germline CDR1 is MNHEY and CDR2 SVGAGI. CDR3 amino acids: CASARSGAYEQYF. Here the CDR3 DNA reads TGTGCCAGCGCTCGCTCAGGGGCCTACGAGCAGTACTTC.

This chain uses TRBV27 with TRBJ1-2, with 9 bases matching TRBD1. Unmatched junction bases numbered 12, after V lost 2 bases and J lost 5 bases. The CDR3 loop spans 17 amino acids. The germline V gene encodes CDR1 MNHEY and CDR2 SMNVEV (reference sequence). The CDR3 region is CASSLARDRAYGYGYTF. As DNA, the CDR3 is TGTGCCAGCAGTTTAGCCCGGGACAGGGCATATGGGTATGGCTACACCTTC.

V is TRBV11-2 and J is TRBJ1-3; no firm D call. The germline V gene encodes CDR1 SGHAT and CDR2 FQNNGV. Trimming pared 4 bases from V and 5 bases from J, leaving 15 bases between. CDR3 size: 15 residues. The CDR3 spells CASSSPRGYRNTIYF. In nucleotides, the CDR3 is TGTGCCAGCAGCTCTCCCCGGGGATATAGAAACACCATATATTTT.

The genes are TRBV15 and TRBJ2-5; 14 bases are a match to TRBD2. Unmatched junction bases numbered 5, after V lost 8 bases and J lost 3 bases. This CDR3 has 15 residues. Per the germline V gene, CDR1 is LNHNV and CDR2 is YYDKDF (reference sequence). The CDR3 region has the DNA TGTGCCACCGGCCGGGGACTAGCGGGAGAAGAGACCCAGTACTTC. Translation: CATGRGLAGEETQYF. Together with reference TRBV15 and TRBJ2-5, the CDR3 gives the full variable domain: DAMVIQNPRYQVTQFGKPVTLSCSQTLNHNVMYWYQQKSSQAPKLLFHYYDKDFNNEADTPDNFQSRRPNTSFCFLDIRSPGLGDTAMYLCATGRGLAGEETQYFGPGTRLLVL.

Comments on this clone: Additional DNA sequences in this sample encode the identical CDR3. The gene calls are TRBV5-1 and TRBJ2-2, with 10 bases matching TRBD1. Germline trimming cut 2 bases from V and 4 bases from J; bases unmatched to any gene: 2. The length of the CDR3 is 15 residues. Germline V gene sequence: CDR1 SGHRS, CDR2 YFSETQ. The CDR3 nucleotides are TGCGCCAGCAGCTTAAGGACAGGGGGCACCGGGGAGCTGTTTTTT. Translating it yields CASSLRTGGTGELFF.

The chain uses TRBV15 and TRBJ1-4, with TRBD1 identical over 10 bases. CDR1 LNHNV and CDR2 YYDKDF come from the germline V gene (reference sequence). V trimming: 3 bases; J trimming: 11 bases; junction bases outside the gene matches: 6. There are 14 residues in the CDR3. The CDR3 is CATSRRGQGKKLFF. CDR3 DNA sequence: TGTGCCACCAGCAGGAGGGGACAGGGGAAGAAACTGTTTTTT.

CDR3 bases: TGTGCCTGGAGCGGACTAGCGGGGGTCAACATCCCCTCTTACGAGCAGTACTTC. The encoded protein is CAWSGLAGVNIPSYEQYF. The gene calls are TRBV30 and TRBJ2-7; 13 bases match TRBD2. The CDR3 length is 18 residues. Trimming took 3 bases from V and 4 from J; bases not matched to a gene: 15. Germline CDR1 and CDR2: GTSNPN and SVGIG (reference sequence).

The V and J genes are TRBV6-6 and TRBJ1-1; D gene ambiguous. V was shortened by 5 bases and J by 11 bases, with 15 bases between the two germline ends. CDR3 length: 12 amino acids. Per the germline V gene, CDR1 is MNHNY and CDR2 is SVGAGI (reference sequence). The CDR3 DNA follows: TGTGCCAGCAGTCCTGGCGGACTTGGGGCTTTCTTT. Residues: CASSPGGLGAFF.

The chain employs TRBV9 and TRBJ2-7; weak D call: TRBD1 (6 bases). V lost 4 bases and J 5 bases, leaving 16 bases between the germline ends. Germline V gene sequence: CDR1 SGDLS, CDR2 YYNGEE. This CDR3 has 14 residues. The CDR3 spells CASSRGGHRNEQYF. Written as DNA, the CDR3 is TGTGCCAGCAGCCGAGGGGGACATCGGAACGAGCAGTACTTC.

The rearrangement uses TRBV4-3 and TRBJ2-5; 9 bases align to TRBD2. Germline V gene sequence: CDR1 LGHNA, CDR2 YSLEER. The junction had 6 bases not matched to a gene; V was cut back by 2 bases and J by 5 bases. The length of the CDR3 is 15 residues. The CDR3 region is CASSQRLAGRETQYF. As DNA, the CDR3 is TGCGCCAGCAGCCAACGGCTAGCGGGAAGGGAGACCCAGTACTTC.

This clone occurred once. V usage is TRBV6-6 and J usage is TRBJ2-5, with 8 bases identical to TRBD2. The V gene end was trimmed by 0 bases and the J gene end by 7 bases; junction bases not matched to a gene: 7. This CDR3 has 15 amino acids. In germline, CDR1 is MNHNY, CDR2 SVGAGI (reference sequence). The CDR3 loop is CASSYSSSGARTQYF. For the CDR3, the DNA is TGTGCCAGCAGTTACTCGAGTAGCGGGGCCAGGACCCAGTACTTC.

The CDR3 loop reads CASSEERNLYQPQHF. CDR3 sequence (DNA): TGTGCCAGCAGTGAAGAAAGAAACCTATATCAGCCCCAGCATTTT. The V call is TRBV2, the J call TRBJ1-5; D not resolved. Germline lookup yields CDR1 SNHLY and CDR2 FYNNEI. Between the trimmed V and J ends, which lost 1 base and 5 bases, there was a span of 12 bases. The CDR3 is 15 amino acids. The full variable domain, rest sourced from reference TRBV2 and TRBJ1-5, is EPEVTQTPSHQVTQMGQEVILRCVPISNHLYFYWYRQILGQKVEFLVSFYNNEISEKSEIFDDQFSVERPDGSNFTLKIRSTKLEDSAMYFCASSEERNLYQPQHFGDGTRLSIL.

V gene TRBV28 combines with J gene TRBJ2-7, with D possibly called TRBD1 or TRBD2 (5 bases each). CDR1 and CDR2 (germline): MDHEN, SYDVKM. The CDR3 covers 14 residues. Trimming cost V 6 bases and J 0 bases, with 12 bases left between them. The CDR3 is CASSRERGSYEQYF. CDR3 DNA: TGTGCCAGCAGCCGAGAGAGGGGCTCCTACGAGCAGTACTTC.

This clone was seen only once. This rearrangement joins TRBV18 to TRBJ1-2; 9 bases are a match to TRBD1. CDR1 KGHSH and CDR2 LQKENI come from the germline V gene. The V segment lost 0 bases and the J segment 4 bases; nucleotides outside the gene matches: 9. The CDR3 consists of 17 residues. The CDR3 coding sequence is TGTGCCAGCTCACCACCGGGACAGGGCCGACGCGCCTATGGCTACACCTTC. Its protein is CASSPPGQGRRAYGYTF. Combining the CDR3 with reference TRBV18 and TRBJ1-2 gives the whole variable domain NAGVMQNPRHLVRRRGQEARLRCSPMKGHSHVYWYRQLPEEGLKFMVYLQKENIIDESGMPKERFSAEFPKEGPSILRIQQVVRGDSAAYFCASSPPGQGRRAYGYTFGSGTRLTVV.

The chain carries TRBV5-1 and TRBJ2-7, with TRBD2 matching over 8 bases. Germline V gene sequence: CDR1 SGHRS, CDR2 YFSETQ. J lost 5 bases, V lost 3 bases, and 13 bases had no gene match. The length of the CDR3 is 16 residues. The CDR3 reads CASSCPSERECNEQYF. In nucleotides, the CDR3 is TGCGCCAGCAGCTGCCCGTCTGAGCGGGAGTGCAACGAGCAGTACTTC. Complete variable domain (other parts from reference TRBV5-1 and TRBJ2-7): KAGVTQTPRYLIKTRGQQVTLSCSPISGHRSVSWYQQTPGQGLQFLFEYFSETQRNKGNFPGRFSGRQFSNSRSEMNVSTLELGDSALYLCASSCPSERECNEQYFGPGTRLTVT.

This rearrangement joins TRBV4-3 to TRBJ1-2; D unclear. Trimming took 0 bases from V and 5 from J, leaving 10 bases between them. Germline CDR1 and CDR2: LGHNA and YSLEER. CDR3 length: 14 residues. DNA of the CDR3: TGCGCCAGCAGCCAAGACACGAGATCTTATGGCTACACCTTC. This sequence encodes CASSQDTRSYGYTF.

The chain carries TRBV11-2 and TRBJ2-1, with 8 bases matching TRBD2. The CDR3 length is 17 residues. Germline CDR1 is SGHAT and CDR2 is FQNNGV. Trimming at V came to 5 bases and at J to 6 bases, leaving 15 bases not matched to a gene. The CDR3 region is CASSLRTSPSSGNEQFF. The CDR3 DNA is TGTGCCAGCAGCCTCCGGACTAGCCCTTCCAGCGGCAATGAGCAGTTCTTC.

The gene calls are TRBV5-5 and TRBJ2-7, with 9 bases fitting TRBD1. Losses at the gene ends were 2 bases for V and 3 bases for J; bases not matched to a gene: 12. There are 17 residues in the CDR3. Germline V CDR1 and CDR2: SGHKS, YYEKEE (reference sequence). CDR3 in amino acids: CASSFYYAGQGLYEQYF. Here the CDR3 DNA reads TGTGCCAGCAGCTTCTACTACGCGGGACAGGGACTCTACGAGCAGTACTTC.

A remark on this clone: Other DNA sequences in this sample translate to the same CDR3. The chain links TRBV10-3 to TRBJ2-3; 8 bases are a match to TRBD2. The CDR3 is 15 amino acids. Germline CDR1 ENHRY, CDR2 SYGVKD. The V and J ends lost 4 bases and 0 bases, in that order; junction bases with no gene match: 3. CDR3 nucleotides: TGTGCCATCAGTGGGCTAGCGGGTAGCACAGATACGCAGTATTTT. It codes for CAISGLAGSTDTQYF.

This chain uses TRBV6-5 with TRBJ1-5, with 7 bases identical to TRBD1. The CDR3 length is 14 residues. Per the germline V gene, CDR1 is MNHEY and CDR2 is SVGAGI. With 6 bases clipped from V and 4 bases from J, the junction kept 6 bases outside the gene matches. The CDR3: CASSRDSKNQPQHF. CDR3 DNA: TGTGCCAGCAGCAGGGACAGTAAAAATCAGCCCCAGCATTTT.